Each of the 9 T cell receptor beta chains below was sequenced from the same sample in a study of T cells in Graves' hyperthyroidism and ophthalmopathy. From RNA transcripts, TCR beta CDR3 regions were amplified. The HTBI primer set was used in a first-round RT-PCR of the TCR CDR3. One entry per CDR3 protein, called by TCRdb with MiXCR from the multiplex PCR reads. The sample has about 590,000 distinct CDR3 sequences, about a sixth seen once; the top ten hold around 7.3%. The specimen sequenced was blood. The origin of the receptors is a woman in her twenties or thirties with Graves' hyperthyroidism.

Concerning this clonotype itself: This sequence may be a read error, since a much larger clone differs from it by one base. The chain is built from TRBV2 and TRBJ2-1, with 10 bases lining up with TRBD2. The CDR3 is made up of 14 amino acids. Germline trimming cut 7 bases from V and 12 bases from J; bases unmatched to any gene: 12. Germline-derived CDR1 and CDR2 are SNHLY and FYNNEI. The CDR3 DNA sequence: TGTGCCAGCATTGTACTAGCGGGATCGGATGGGCAGTTCTTC. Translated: CASIVLAGSDGQFF.

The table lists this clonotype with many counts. This CDR3 reads CSADGEGGSETQYF. The DNA for the CDR3 is TGCAGCGCTGACGGGGAAGGGGGTTCGGAGACCCAGTACTTC. The rearrangement joins TRBV29-1 to TRBJ2-5; possible D gene TRBD1, 6 bases. The CDR3 has 14 residues. Trimming stripped 7 bases from V and 5 bases from J, with 20 bases between. CDR1 and CDR2 from the germline V gene are SQVTM and ANQGSEA.

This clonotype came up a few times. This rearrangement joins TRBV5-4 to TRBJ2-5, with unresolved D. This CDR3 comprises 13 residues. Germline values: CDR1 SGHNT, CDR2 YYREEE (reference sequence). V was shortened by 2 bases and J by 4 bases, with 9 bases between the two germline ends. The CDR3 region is CASSFRAAETQYF. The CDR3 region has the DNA TGTGCCAGCAGCTTTAGAGCTGCAGAGACCCAGTACTTC.

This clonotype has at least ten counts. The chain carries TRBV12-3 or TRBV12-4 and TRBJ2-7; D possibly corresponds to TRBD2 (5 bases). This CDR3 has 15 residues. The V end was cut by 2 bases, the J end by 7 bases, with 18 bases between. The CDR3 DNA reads TGTGCCAGCAGTTTATCAGCGTCGCTAGCCCGAGAGCAGTACTTC. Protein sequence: CASSLSASLAREQYF.

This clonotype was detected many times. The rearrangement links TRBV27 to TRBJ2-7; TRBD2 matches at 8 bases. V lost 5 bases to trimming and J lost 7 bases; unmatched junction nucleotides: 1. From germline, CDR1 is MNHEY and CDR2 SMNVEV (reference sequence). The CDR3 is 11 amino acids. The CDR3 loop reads CASSGGGEQYF. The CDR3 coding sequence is TGTGCCAGCAGTGGCGGGGGGGAGCAGTACTTC.

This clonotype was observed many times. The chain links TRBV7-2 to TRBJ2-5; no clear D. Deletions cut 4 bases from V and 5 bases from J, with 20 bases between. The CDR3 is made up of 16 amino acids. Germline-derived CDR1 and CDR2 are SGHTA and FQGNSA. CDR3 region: CASSSPPETGTETQYF. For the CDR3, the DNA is TGTGCCAGCAGCTCACCCCCCGAGACGGGCACCGAGACCCAGTACTTC.

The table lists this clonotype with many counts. The CDR3 region is CASSATRGHGELFF. In DNA, the CDR3 is TGTGCCAGCAGCGCTACGAGGGGTCACGGGGAGCTGTTTTTT. This sequence joins TRBV7-2 and TRBJ2-2; the D gene could be TRBD1 or TRBD2 (5 bases each). This CDR3 region has 14 residues. In germline, CDR1 is SGHTA, CDR2 FQGNSA. Trimming left V 5 bases short and J 7 bases short, with 14 bases between.

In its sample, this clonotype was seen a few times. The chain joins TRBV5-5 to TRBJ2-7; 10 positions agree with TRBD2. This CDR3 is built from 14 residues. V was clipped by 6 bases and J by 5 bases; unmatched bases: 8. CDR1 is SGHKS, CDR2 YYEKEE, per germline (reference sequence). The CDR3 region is CASIDLAGVNEQYF. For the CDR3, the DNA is TGTGCCAGCATCGATCTAGCGGGAGTAAACGAGCAGTACTTC.

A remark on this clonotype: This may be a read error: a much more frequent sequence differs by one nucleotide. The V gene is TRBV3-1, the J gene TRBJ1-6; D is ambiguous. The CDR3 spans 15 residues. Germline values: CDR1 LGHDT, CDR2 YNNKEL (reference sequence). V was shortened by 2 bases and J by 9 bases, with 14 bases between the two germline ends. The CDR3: CASSQWGGLSSPLHF. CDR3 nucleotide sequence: TGTGCCAGCAGCCAATGGGGAGGCCTGAGTTCACCCCTCCACTTT.